This entry concerns a single T cell receptor (beta chain). Authors' methods: By means of reference gene primer amplification, nucleated cell counts were estimated. The table came from immunoSEQ multiplex PCR; TCRdb's copy has only in-frame clones and leaves some out. V, J and clone size were drawn from that table, and D and trimming were deduced from the DNA. This repertoire shows some 97,000 clones, roughly 85% found once; its top ten account for roughly a third. The sample originates from a study of blood T cell repertoires in COVID-19. Study-level background: Material from acute and convalescent COVID-19 was sourced from the United States, Italy and Spain. T cells, B-cell-depleted T cells, or PBMCs provided the cDNA or gDNA that served as material.

The CDR3 has 15 amino acids. Germline CDR1 MNHEY, CDR2 SVGAGI. V was shortened by 5 bases and J by 2 bases, with 13 bases between the two germline ends. V is TRBV6-5 and J is TRBJ2-1; a possible D gene is TRBD1 (6 bases). The sequence was collected from an older man with active or convalescent COVID-19. Sequencing was carried out using peripheral blood. CDR3 in DNA: TGTGCCAGCAGTCGCCAGGGGCTTACCTACAATGAGCAGTTCTTC. Protein: CASSRQGLTYNEQFF.